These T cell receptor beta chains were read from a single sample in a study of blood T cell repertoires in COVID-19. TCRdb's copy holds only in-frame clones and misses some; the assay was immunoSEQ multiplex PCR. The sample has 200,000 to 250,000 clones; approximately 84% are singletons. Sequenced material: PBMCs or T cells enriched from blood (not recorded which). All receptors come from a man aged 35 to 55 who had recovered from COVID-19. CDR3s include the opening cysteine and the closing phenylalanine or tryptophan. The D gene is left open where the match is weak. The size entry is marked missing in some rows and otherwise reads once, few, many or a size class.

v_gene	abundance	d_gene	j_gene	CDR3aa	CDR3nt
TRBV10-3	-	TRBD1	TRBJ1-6	CAIRQTGGDNSPLHF	TGTGCCATCAGACAGACAGGGGGTGACAATTCACCCCTCCACTTT
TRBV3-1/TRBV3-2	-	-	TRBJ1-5	CASSQTTRNQGEQNQPQHF	TGTGCCAGCAGCCAGACAACTCGGAATCAGGGCGAACAAAATCAGCCCCAGCATTTT
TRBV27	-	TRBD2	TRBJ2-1	CASSLSGSGYNEQFF	TGTGCCAGCAGTTTGAGCGGGAGTGGATACAATGAGCAGTTCTTC
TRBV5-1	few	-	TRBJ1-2	CASSALTDSYGYTF	TGCGCCAGCAGCGCCTTGACAGACAGCTATGGCTACACCTTC
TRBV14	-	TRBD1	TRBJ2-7	CASSTGQANYEQYF	TGTGCCAGCAGCACAGGACAGGCCAACTACGAGCAGTACTTC
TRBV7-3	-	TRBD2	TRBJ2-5	CASSKGLAGAGVETQYF	TGTGCCAGCAGTAAGGGACTAGCGGGGGCAGGGGTTGAGACCCAGTACTTC
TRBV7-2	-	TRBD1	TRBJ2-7	CASSSNRGGEQYF	TGTGCCAGCAGTTCGAACAGGGGTGGTGAGCAGTACTTC
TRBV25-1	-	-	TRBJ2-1	CASSESYGGYEQFF	TGTGCCAGCAGTGAGTCCTATGGAGGTTATGAGCAGTTCTTC
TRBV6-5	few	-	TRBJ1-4	CASAGDPLWEKLFF	TGTGCCAGCGCAGGGGATCCCCTATGGGAAAAACTGTTTTTT
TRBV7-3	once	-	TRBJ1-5	CASSSGDRDSNQPQHF	TGTGCCAGCAGTTCGGGGGACCGCGATAGCAATCAGCCCCAGCATTTT
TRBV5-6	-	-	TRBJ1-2	CASSSGLTGYTF	TGTGCCAGCAGCTCCGGTCTCACCGGCTACACCTTC
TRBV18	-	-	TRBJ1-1	CASSLLGAEAFF	TGTGCCAGCTCATTGTTAGGGGCGGAAGCTTTCTTT
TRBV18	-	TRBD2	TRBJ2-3	CASSPSGDSDTQYF	TGTGCCAGCTCACCTAGCGGGGACTCGGATACGCAGTATTTT
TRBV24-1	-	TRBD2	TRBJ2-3	CASGTSGSTDTQYF	TGTGCCAGCGGGACTAGCGGTAGCACAGATACGCAGTATTTT
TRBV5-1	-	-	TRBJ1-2	CASSLRVDYGYTF	TGCGCCAGCAGCCTCAGGGTTGACTATGGCTACACCTTC
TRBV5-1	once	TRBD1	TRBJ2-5	CASSFLGQGGETQYF	TGCGCCAGCAGCTTCCTGGGACAGGGAGGGGAGACCCAGTACTTC
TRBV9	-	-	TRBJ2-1	CASSRDRDNEQFF	TGTGCCAGCAGTCGAGACCGGGACAATGAGCAGTTCTTC
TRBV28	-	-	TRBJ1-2	CASSLGSGSGYTF	TGTGCCAGCAGTTTAGGTTCTGGGAGTGGCTACACCTTC
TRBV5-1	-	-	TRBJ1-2	CASSLATANYGYTF	TGCGCCAGCAGCTTGGCCACGGCTAACTATGGCTACACCTTC
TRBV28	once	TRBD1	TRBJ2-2	CASSLVDRDTGELFF	TGTGCCAGCAGTTTGGTGGACAGGGACACCGGGGAGCTGTTTTTT
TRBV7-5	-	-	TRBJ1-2	CVRTNRQARYGYTF	TGTGTCAGAACCAACCGACAGGCGAGATATGGCTACACCTTC
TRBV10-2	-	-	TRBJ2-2	CASIEVKRITGELFF	TGCGCCAGCATAGAAGTTAAGCGGATCACCGGGGAGCTGTTTTTT
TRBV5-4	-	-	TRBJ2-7	CASSIPTGPSSYEQYF	TGTGCCAGCAGCATACCAACAGGGCCAAGCTCCTACGAGCAGTACTTC